This entry features one TCR beta chain sequence. One junction end does not reproduce the germline sequence, and a read error may be involved. The sample originates from a study of neurological immune-mediated disorders. In each sequencing run, over 180 million TCR-beta sequences were generated from 15-18 subjects. TCRdb independently ran MiXCR on the 5' RACE reads; one entry per CDR3 protein. The repertoire includes roughly 42,000 distinct CDR3 sequences, approximately 15% of them detected once, and 9.5% to 12% sits in the top ten. The CDR3 is made up of 15 amino acids. The time point denotes: longitudinal time-point 3. PBMCs numbering 2 million and stored at -80 C yielded the unsorted libraries.

The clonotype originates from a man aged 25-45 years in good health. The material sequenced was PBMCs. V usage is TRBV12-3 or TRBV12-4 and J usage is TRBJ2-3; no firm D call. Here the CDR3 DNA reads TGTGCTAGCAATCAAAGGAGAATTAGCACAGATACGCAGTATTTT. Translation gives CASNQRRISTDTQYF.